This T cell receptor (beta chain) stems from a study of T cell repertoires in cytomegalovirus infection. About the study: Both a matching HLA type and CMV infection were indicated by public TCR beta signatures. Study-wide points: There were HLA-C-restricted CMV-specific TCR beta clonotypes dominating the ex vivo response. The cumulative frequency of public TCR beta families distinguished individuals who carried CMV together with the relevant HLA.

The CDR3 totals 14 residues. The germline V gene encodes CDR1 SGHTA and CDR2 FQGNSA. The V end was cut by 2 bases, the J end by 2 bases, with 9 bases between. A single record per CDR3 protein comes from TCRdb applying MiXCR to the reads. The sample has 150,000 to 200,000 distinct CDR3 sequences, roughly 14% seen once; the top ten hold approximately 30%. This clonotype was seen a handful of times. No antigen is known for it. Sequencing was performed on PBMCs. The receptor was isolated from a human donor in good health (CMV status not recorded). Some clones in this sample may be carry-over from other donors' samples. The chain carries TRBV7-2 and TRBJ2-5; unclear D gene. The CDR3 loop reads CASSLSQIQETQYF. Written as DNA, the CDR3 is TGTGCCAGCAGCTTATCACAGATTCAAGAGACCCAGTACTTC.